This is a list of T cell receptor beta chains from one sample in a study of cytomegalovirus exposure and HLA in healthy donors. Using immunoSEQ multiplex PCR, the repertoire was profiled, and TCRdb retains in-frame clones only, with some absent. Of 100,000 to 150,000 clones in the sample, about 84% were seen once. The source material was PBMCs. These receptors originate from a boy between 10 and 17 years old in good health and CMV-seronegative. Each CDR3 is given with its conserved first and last residue. Each record gives: V gene, clone size, J gene, D gene, CDR3 DNA, CDR3 protein. D genes are given only for firm matches. Size tells how often a clone was seen (once, few, many) or the class of an expanded clone, and some rows leave it out.

TRBV5-1	NA	TRBJ1-1	TRBD1	TGCGCCAGCAGCGCCAGACAGGGAAACACTGAAGCTTTCTTT	CASSARQGNTEAFF
TRBV9	NA	TRBJ1-2	TRBD1	TGTGCCAGCAGCGTATCCGAGACAGGGGGCCTCTATGGCTACACCTTC	CASSVSETGGLYGYTF
TRBV5-1	NA	TRBJ2-1	TRBD2	TGCGCCAGCAGCTTGGCACTAGCGGGAAACAATGAGCAGTTCTTC	CASSLALAGNNEQFF
TRBV7-9	NA	TRBJ2-7	TRBD2	TGTGCCAGCAGCCTTGGGACTAGCGGGGCCAACGAGCAGTACTTC	CASSLGTSGANEQYF
TRBV27	NA	TRBJ2-1	TRBD2	TGTGCCAGCAGTCCCCCGACTAGCGGCGATGAGCAGTTCTTC	CASSPPTSGDEQFF
TRBV4-1	NA	TRBJ1-4	NA	TGCGCCAGCAGCCAAGCCCACTTGCGGGGGGCGTATGAAAAACTGTTTTTT	CASSQAHLRGAYEKLFF
TRBV2	NA	TRBJ2-5	TRBD2	TGTGCCATTCATCCAGCGGGGTTCCAAGAGACCCAGTACTTC	CAIHPAGFQETQYF
TRBV25-1	NA	TRBJ1-5	NA	TGTGCCAGCAGTGACCTCCTTCCCCAGCATTTT	CASSDLLPQHF
TRBV18	NA	TRBJ2-7	NA	TGTGCCAGCTCACCGAATACAACCTCCTACGAGCAGTACTTC	CASSPNTTSYEQYF
TRBV19	NA	TRBJ2-6	TRBD1	TGTGCCAGTAGCAAAGAGGGGGCGCGAGGGGCCAACGTCCTGACTTTC	CASSKEGARGANVLTF
TRBV4-1	few	TRBJ2-1	TRBD2	TGCGCCAGCAGCCATGGGTGGGTAGCGGGAGTAGGGAATGAGCAGTTCTTC	CASSHGWVAGVGNEQFF
TRBV7-9	NA	TRBJ1-2	NA	TGTGCCAGCAGCGCTCGACAGGTGACCAACTATGGCTACACCTTC	CASSARQVTNYGYTF
TRBV11-1	NA	TRBJ2-7	TRBD1	TGTGCCAGCAGCTCGGGACAGTCGAAATACGAGCAGTACTTC	CASSSGQSKYEQYF
TRBV4-2	NA	TRBJ2-7	NA	TGTGCCAGCAGCCGACTGCGGACAGCCCACGAGCAGTACTTC	CASSRLRTAHEQYF
TRBV30	NA	TRBJ2-7	NA	TGTGCCTGGGTGCGGCCGGGGGGCGCCCCCTACGAGCAGTACTTC	CAWVRPGGAPYEQYF